The present entry profiles one T cell receptor (beta chain) with its context. Antigen: not known. The read terminates 3 residues before the CDR3 end, so the remaining end is supplied by the germline J gene. These data are taken from a study of T cells in women clearing cervical HPV infection. Study information: Cases: HPV16-related CIN3 or worse on histology, 2 invasive cancers. Case blood drawn at lesion detection; control blood after infection cleared. Case blood was drawn a median approximately five months after lesion detection. Study-wide points: CIN3+ cases had significantly higher TCR repertoire richness than controls, but evenness did not differ.

V was shortened by 7 bases and J by 5 bases, with 23 bases between the two germline ends. Germline V gene lookup returns CDR1 LNHDA and CDR2 SQIVND (reference sequence). The CDR3 is 16 amino acids. TCRdb keeps only in-frame clones here, not all; method: immunoSEQ multiplex PCR. Its clone listing holds roughly 30,000 clones. V is TRBV19 and J is TRBJ1-2; D remains ambiguous. Input material: blood buffy coat. The TCR originated in a woman aged 18-70 years with a cervical HPV16 infection that either progressed to CIN3+ or cleared (not recorded which). CDR3 in amino acids: CASTPTRARLFYGYTF. CDR3 DNA (partial): TGTGCCAGTACACCAACAAGGGCACGACTATTTTATGGC. The full variable domain, its missing parts supplied by reference TRBV19 and TRBJ1-2, is DGGITQSPKYLFRKEGQNVTLSCEQNLNHDAMYWYRQDPGQGLRLIYYSQIVNDFQKGDIAEGYSVSREKKESFPLTVTSAQKNPTAFYLCASTPTRARLFYGYTFGSGTRLTVV.